The clone carrying this T cell receptor (beta chain) showed up just once. These data are taken from a study of blood T cell repertoires in COVID-19. The wider study: T cells, B-cell-depleted T cells, or PBMCs provided the cDNA or gDNA that served as material.

Study processing details: Amplification from reference gene primers served as the basis for estimated nucleated cell counts. Generated by immunoSEQ multiplex PCR, the TCRdb table keeps only in-frame clones and is missing some. Clone size and V and J calls were adopted from that table, with D and trimming inferred from the DNA. This sample has roughly 160,000 clones, with about 88% found just once. Recruited during active infection, patients (from Seattle) were subsequently followed longitudinally. The germline V gene has CDR1 SGHDT and CDR2 YYEEEE. This CDR3 has 18 amino acids. V gave up 0 bases and J gave up 2 bases; unmatched junction bases: 8.

This receptor was taken from a woman older than 75 with COVID-19, enrolled during active disease. The specimen sequenced was peripheral blood. V gene TRBV5-6 combines with J gene TRBJ1-4, with TRBD1 matching 9 bases. The CDR3, as DNA: TGTGCCAGCAGCTTGGATGTGGACAGGGGAGCGACTAATGAAAAACTGTTTTTT. Translation gives CASSLDVDRGATNEKLFF. The full variable domain, in which reference TRBV5-6 and TRBJ1-4 provide the parts outside the CDR3, is DAGVTQSPTHLIKTRGQQVTLRCSPKSGHDTVSWYQQALGQGPQFIFQYYEEEERQRGNFPDRFSGHQFPNYSSELNVNALLLGDSALYLCASSLDVDRGATNEKLFFGSGTQLSVL.